This T cell receptor (beta chain) is from a study of blood T cell repertoires in COVID-19. V shed 1 base and J 6 bases; nucleotides not matched to a gene: 5. CDR1 LGHDT and CDR2 YNNKEL come from the germline V gene (reference sequence). The CDR3 is 15 residues long. The cohort comprised adults aged roughly 18 to 95 years residing in approximately 22 US areas. Participant reports of clinical history set cohort assignment. Under the authors' procedure: Reference gene primers were amplified, and this amplification served to estimate nucleated cell counts. Profiling relied on immunoSEQ multiplex PCR, and the TCRdb table lists in-frame clones only, not all of them. V, J and clone size reflect that table, while D and trimming were determined from the DNA. The table lists approximately 240,000 clones, approximately 90% of them singletons.

V is TRBV3-1 (or the pseudogene TRBV3-2) and J is TRBJ2-1; 8 positions match TRBD2. Sequenced material: PBMCs or T cells enriched from blood (not recorded which). The sequence derives from a woman in her twenties or thirties with acute COVID-19. As DNA, the CDR3 is TGTGCCAGCAGCCAAGTCTCCGGGAGGGCCAATGAGCAGTTCTTC. It is translated as CASSQVSGRANEQFF.